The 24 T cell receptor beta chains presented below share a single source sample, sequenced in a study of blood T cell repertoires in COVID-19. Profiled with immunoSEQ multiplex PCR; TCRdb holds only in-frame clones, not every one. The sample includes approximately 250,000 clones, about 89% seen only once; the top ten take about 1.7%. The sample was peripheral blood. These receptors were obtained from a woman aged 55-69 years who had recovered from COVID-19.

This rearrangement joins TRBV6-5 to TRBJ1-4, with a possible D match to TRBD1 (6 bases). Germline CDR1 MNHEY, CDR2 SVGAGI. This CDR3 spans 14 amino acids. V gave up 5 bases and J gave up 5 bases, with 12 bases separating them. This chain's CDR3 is CASSRTAVNEKLFF. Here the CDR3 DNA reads TGTGCCAGCAGTAGGACAGCTGTGAATGAAAAACTGTTTTTT.

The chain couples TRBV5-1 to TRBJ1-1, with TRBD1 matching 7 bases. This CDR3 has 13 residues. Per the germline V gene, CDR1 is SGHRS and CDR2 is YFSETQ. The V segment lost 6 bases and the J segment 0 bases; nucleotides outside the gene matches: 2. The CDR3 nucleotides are TGCGCCAGCATAGGACAGGTGAACACTGAAGCTTTCTTT. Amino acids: CASIGQVNTEAFF.

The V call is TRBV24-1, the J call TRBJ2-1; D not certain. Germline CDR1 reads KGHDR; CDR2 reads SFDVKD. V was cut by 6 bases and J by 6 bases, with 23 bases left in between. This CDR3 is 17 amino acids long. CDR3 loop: CATSPSITWAGTNEQFF. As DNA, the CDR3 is TGTGCCACCAGTCCCTCAATAACCTGGGCAGGAACCAATGAGCAGTTCTTC.

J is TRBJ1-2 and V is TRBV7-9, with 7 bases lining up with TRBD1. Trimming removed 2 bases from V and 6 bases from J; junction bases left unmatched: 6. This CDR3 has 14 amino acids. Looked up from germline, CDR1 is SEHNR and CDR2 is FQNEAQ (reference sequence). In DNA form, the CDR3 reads TGTGCCAGCAGCTTAACGACAGGGCTTGATGGCTACACCTTC. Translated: CASSLTTGLDGYTF.

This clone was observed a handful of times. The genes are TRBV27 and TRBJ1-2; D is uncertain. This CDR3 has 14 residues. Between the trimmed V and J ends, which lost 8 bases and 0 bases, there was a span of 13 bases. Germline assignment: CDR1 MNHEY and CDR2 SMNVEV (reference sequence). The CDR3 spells CASSGNRANYGYTF. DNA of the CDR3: TGTGCCAGCTCGGGGAACCGTGCTAACTATGGCTACACCTTC.

DNA for the CDR3: TGTGCCAGCACCGGGCGGGGGGACAGGGCCTACGAGCAGTACTTC. This sequence encodes CASTGRGDRAYEQYF. The V call is TRBV6-1, the J call TRBJ2-7, with D possibly matching TRBD1 (9 bases). V lost 7 bases to trimming and J lost 2 bases, with 18 bases between them. Germline V gene data show CDR1 as MNHNS and CDR2 as SASEGT. There are 15 residues in the CDR3.

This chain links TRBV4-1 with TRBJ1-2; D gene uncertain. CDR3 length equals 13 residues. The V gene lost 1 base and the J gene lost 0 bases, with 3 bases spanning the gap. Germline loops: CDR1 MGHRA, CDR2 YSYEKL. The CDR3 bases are TGCGCCAGCAGCCAAGGTACTAACTATGGCTACACCTTC. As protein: CASSQGTNYGYTF.

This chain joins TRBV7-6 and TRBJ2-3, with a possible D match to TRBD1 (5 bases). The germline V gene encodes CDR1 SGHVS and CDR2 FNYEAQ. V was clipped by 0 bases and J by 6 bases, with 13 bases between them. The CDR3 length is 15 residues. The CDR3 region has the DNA TGTGCCAGCAGCTTAGCAGGGGTTAGTTTGGATACGCAGTATTTT. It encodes CASSLAGVSLDTQYF.

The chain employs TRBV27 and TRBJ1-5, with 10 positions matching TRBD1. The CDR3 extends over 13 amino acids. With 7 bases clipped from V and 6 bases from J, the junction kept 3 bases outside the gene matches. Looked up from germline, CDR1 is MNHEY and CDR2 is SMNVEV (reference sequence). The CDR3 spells CASKGTGVQPQHF. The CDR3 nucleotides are TGTGCCAGCAAGGGGACAGGGGTTCAGCCCCAGCATTTT.

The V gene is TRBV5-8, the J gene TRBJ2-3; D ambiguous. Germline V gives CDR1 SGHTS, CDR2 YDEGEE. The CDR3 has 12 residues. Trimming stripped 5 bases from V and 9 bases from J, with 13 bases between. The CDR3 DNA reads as TGTGCCAGCAGAGGCGGCGCACGGACGCAGTATTTT. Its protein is CASRGGARTQYF. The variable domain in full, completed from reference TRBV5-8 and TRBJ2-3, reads EAGVTQSPTHLIKTRGQQATLRCSPISGHTSVYWYQQALGLGLQFLLWYDEGEERNRGNFPPRFSGRQFPNYSSELNVNALELEDSALYLCASRGGARTQYFGPGTRLTVL.

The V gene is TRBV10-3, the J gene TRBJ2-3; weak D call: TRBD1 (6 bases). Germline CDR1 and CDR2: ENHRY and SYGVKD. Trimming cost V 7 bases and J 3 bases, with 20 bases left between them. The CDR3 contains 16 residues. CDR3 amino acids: CAITHGMDRGTDTQYF. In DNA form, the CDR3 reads TGTGCCATCACCCATGGGATGGACAGAGGGACAGATACGCAGTATTTT.

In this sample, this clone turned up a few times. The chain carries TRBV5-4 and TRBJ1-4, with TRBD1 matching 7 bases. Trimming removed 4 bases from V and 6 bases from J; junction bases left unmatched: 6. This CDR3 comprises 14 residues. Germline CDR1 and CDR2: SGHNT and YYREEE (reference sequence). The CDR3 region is CASSGGGGDEKLFF. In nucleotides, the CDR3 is TGTGCCAGCAGCGGAGGGGGCGGAGATGAAAAACTGTTTTTT.

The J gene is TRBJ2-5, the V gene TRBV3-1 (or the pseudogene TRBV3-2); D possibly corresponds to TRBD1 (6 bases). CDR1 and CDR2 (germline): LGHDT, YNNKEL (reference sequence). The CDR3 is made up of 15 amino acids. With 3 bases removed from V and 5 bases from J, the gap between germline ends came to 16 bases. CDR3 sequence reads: CASSQSHSQGETQYF. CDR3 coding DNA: TGTGCCAGCAGCCAGAGCCACTCTCAGGGGGAGACCCAGTACTTC.

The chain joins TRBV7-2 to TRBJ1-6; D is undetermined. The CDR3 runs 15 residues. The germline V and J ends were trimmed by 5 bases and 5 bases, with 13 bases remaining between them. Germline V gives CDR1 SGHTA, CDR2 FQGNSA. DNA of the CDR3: TGTGCCAGCAGCCCGGTCGCGGCTAATAATTCACCCCTCCACTTT. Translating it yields CASSPVAANNSPLHF.

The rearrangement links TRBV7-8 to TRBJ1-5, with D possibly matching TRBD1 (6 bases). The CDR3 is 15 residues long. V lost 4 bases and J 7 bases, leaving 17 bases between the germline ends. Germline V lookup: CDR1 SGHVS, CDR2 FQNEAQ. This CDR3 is CASSYRGNGFQPQHF. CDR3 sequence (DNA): TGTGCCAGCAGCTATAGGGGGAATGGTTTCCAGCCCCAGCATTTT.

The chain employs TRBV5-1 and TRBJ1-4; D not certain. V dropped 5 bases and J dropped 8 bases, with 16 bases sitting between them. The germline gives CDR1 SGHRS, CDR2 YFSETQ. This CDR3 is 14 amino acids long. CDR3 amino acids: CASRSATLAEKLFF. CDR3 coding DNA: TGCGCCAGCAGATCGGCGACACTAGCCGAAAAACTGTTTTTT.

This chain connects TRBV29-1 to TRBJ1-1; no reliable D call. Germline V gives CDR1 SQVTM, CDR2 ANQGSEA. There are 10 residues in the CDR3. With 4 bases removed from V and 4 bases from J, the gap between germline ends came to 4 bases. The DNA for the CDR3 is TGCAGCGTTGTGGCCACTGAAGCTTTCTTT. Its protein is CSVVATEAFF.

The CDR3 bases are TGTGCCAGCAGTCCCCCGAGTGCCGACGGGGTCTATGGCTACACCTTC. As protein: CASSPPSADGVYGYTF. This chain joins TRBV28 and TRBJ1-2; D uncertain. The CDR3 is 16 residues long. Germline CDR1 MDHEN, CDR2 SYDVKM. V lost 5 bases to trimming and J lost 4 bases, with 20 bases between them.

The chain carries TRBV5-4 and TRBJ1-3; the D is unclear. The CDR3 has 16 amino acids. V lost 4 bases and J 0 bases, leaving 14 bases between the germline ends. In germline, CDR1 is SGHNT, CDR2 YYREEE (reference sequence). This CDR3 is CASSPRAGNSGNTIYF. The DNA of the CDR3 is TGTGCCAGCAGCCCCCGGGCGGGAAACTCTGGAAACACCATATATTTT.

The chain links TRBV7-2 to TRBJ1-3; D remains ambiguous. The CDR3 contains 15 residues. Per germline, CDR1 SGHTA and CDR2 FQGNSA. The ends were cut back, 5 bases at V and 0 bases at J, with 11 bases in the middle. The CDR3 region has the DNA TGTGCCAGCAGCCCGACGGGAGTCTCTGGAAACACCATATATTTT. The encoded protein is CASSPTGVSGNTIYF.

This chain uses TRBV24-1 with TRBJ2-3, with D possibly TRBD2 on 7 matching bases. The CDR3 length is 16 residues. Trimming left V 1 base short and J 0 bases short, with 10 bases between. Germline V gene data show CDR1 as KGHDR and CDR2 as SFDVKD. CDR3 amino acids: CATSDFKGGSTDTQYF. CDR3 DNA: TGTGCCACCAGTGATTTCAAGGGGGGGAGCACAGATACGCAGTATTTT.

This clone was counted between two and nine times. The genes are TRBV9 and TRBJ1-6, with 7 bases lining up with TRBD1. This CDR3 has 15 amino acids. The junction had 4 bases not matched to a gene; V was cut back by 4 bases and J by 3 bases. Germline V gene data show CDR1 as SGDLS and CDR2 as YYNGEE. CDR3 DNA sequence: TGTGCCAGCAGCCCTAGGGGGCGCTATAATTCACCCCTCCACTTT. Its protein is CASSPRGRYNSPLHF.

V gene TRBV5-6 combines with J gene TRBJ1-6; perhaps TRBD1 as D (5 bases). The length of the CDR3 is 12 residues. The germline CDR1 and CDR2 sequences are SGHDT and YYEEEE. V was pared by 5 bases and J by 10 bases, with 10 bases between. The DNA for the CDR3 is TGTGCCAGCAGATCCAGGGTCTCACCCCTCCACTTT. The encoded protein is CASRSRVSPLHF.

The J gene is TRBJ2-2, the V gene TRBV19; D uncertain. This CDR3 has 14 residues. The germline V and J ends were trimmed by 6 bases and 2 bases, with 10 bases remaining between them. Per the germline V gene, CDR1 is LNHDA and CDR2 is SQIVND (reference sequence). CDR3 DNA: TGTGCCAGTAGCCGAACCAGTAACACCGGGGAGCTGTTTTTT. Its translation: CASSRTSNTGELFF.